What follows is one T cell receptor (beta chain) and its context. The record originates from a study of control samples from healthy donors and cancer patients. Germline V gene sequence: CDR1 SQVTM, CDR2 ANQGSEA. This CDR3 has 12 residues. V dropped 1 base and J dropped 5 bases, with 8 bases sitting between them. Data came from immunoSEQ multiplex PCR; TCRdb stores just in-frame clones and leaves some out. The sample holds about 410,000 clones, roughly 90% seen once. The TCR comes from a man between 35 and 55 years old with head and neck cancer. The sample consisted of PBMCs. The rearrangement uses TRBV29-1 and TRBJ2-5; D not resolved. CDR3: CSVEGGGETQYF. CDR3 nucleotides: TGCAGCGTTGAAGGGGGTGGTGAGACCCAGTACTTC.